A selection of T cell receptor beta chains follows, all from one sample in a study of identifying expanded T cells in peripheral blood. Clones were read by immunoSEQ multiplex PCR, and TCRdb kept only the in-frame ones, dropping some. The data show 51,000 or so clones, roughly 82% seen once. The sequenced material came from blood. The receptor set was obtained from a person aged 18 to 75 in good health. CDR3s include the opening cysteine and the closing phenylalanine or tryptophan. D genes are given only for firm matches. Clone size is stated in some rows and not others, as once, few, many or a class when expanded.

>TRBJ2-5|TRBV5-4|TRBD2|NA
TGTGCCAGCAGCCTAGCGGGGGGCCAAGAGACCCAGTACTTC
CASSLAGGQETQYF
>TRBJ2-1|TRBV6-1|NA|NA
TGTGCCAGCAGCGCCGGAGGGGCTCGCCGGCAGTTCTTC
CASSAGGARRQFF
>TRBJ2-5|TRBV2|TRBD2|NA
TGTGCCAGCAGTGGCTCCTGGAGTAGCGGGGCACAAGAGACCCAGTACTTC
CASSGSWSSGAQETQYF
>TRBJ1-1|TRBV11-3|NA|NA
TGTGCCAGCAGCTTAGGCACCAACACTGAAGCTTTCTTT
CASSLGTNTEAFF
>TRBJ1-1|TRBV18|NA|NA
TGTGCCAGCTCGGGGGAGAGGAACACTGAAGCTTTCTTT
CASSGERNTEAFF
>TRBJ2-3|TRBV27|NA|NA
TGTGCCAGCAGTTTTCTTCCCCACGGGAGCACAGATACGCAGTATTTT
CASSFLPHGSTDTQYF
>TRBJ2-1|TRBV6-5|NA|NA
TGTGCCAGCAGTACCGCAGGGGGGTATTACAATGAGCAGTTCTTC
CASSTAGGYYNEQFF
>TRBJ1-5|TRBV12-5|NA|NA
TGTGCTAGTGGCCCCGACGGCAATCAGCCCCAGCATTTT
CASGPDGNQPQHF
>TRBJ1-1|TRBV6-5|NA|NA
TGTGCCAGCAGTTACTCATCAGACAGCACTGAAGCTTTCTTT
CASSYSSDSTEAFF
>TRBJ1-1|TRBV5-1|TRBD1|NA
TGCGCCAGCAGCCTTGGAAAGGGGGCCGGGGTTCGGGACACTGAAGCTTTCTTT
CASSLGKGAGVRDTEAFF
>TRBJ2-7|TRBV27|NA|once
TGTGCCAGCAGTTTAGGTAGCGCGAGCTCCTACGAGCAGTACTTC
CASSLGSASSYEQYF
>TRBJ2-5|TRBV27|TRBD2|NA
TGTGCCAGCAGCAAAGGAGGGGTAGTTGGGCGGGGGGGCAGGCAAGAGACCCAGTACTTC
CASSKGGVVGRGGRQETQYF
>TRBJ2-1|TRBV7-2|NA|NA
TGTGCCAGCAGGGGGGTAGGGAGCTCCTACAATGAGCAGTTCTTC
CASRGVGSSYNEQFF
>TRBJ1-2|TRBV19|NA|NA
TGTGCCAGTAGTGTCATGGACGGGGGAGCTAACTATGGCTACACCTTC
CASSVMDGGANYGYTF
>TRBJ2-3|TRBV7-2|TRBD1|NA
TGTGCCAGCAGCGGGACAGGGCTCTACGGGAATTTT
CASSGTGLYGNF
>TRBJ1-5|TRBV6-5|NA|NA
TGTGCCAGCACCCCGGGCCTCAATCAGCCCCAGCATTTT
CASTPGLNQPQHF
>TRBJ2-7|TRBV19|TRBD1|NA
TGTGCCAGTAGTATCGGACAGGGGTACGAGCAGTACTTC
CASSIGQGYEQYF
>TRBJ2-5|TRBV9|NA|NA
TGTGCCAGCAGCGAGAGAGGGGACACAAGGGTGGAGACCCAGTACTTC
CASSERGDTRVETQYF
>TRBJ1-2|TRBV20-1|NA|NA
TGCAGTGCTAGAGAAGGGTATGGCTACACCTTC
CSAREGYGYTF
>TRBJ2-7|TRBV5-5|TRBD1|NA
TGTGCCAGCAGCTTACGGGACAGACTATCCTACGAGCAGTACTTC
CASSLRDRLSYEQYF
>TRBJ2-7|TRBV10-3|NA|NA
TGTGCCATCAGTGAGACCCAAGGACAGGGCGGGGGCGAGCAGTACTTC
CAISETQGQGGGEQYF